The 19 T cell receptor beta chains in this list originate from one sample, sequenced in a study of regulatory T cells in long-lasting Graves disease. Time point in this sample: persistent/refractory GD, antithyroid drugs over 5 years with positive TRAb. Researchers made the TCR library from RNA that was extracted from PBMCs. HTBI primers from iRepertoire and Arm-PCR of CDR3 regions yielded the TCR beta libraries. Each CDR3 protein gets one entry after TCRdb re-called the multiplex PCR reads with MiXCR. The data show 400,000 to 450,000 distinct CDR3 sequences, with around 22% seen just once and about 27% held by the top ten. Here the sequenced sample was peripheral blood mononuclear cells (PBMCs), taken when the disease was refractory, from a patient treated with antithyroid drugs. These receptors came from a female donor with Graves disease.

This clonotype has more than one count but fewer than ten. The CDR3 sequence: CASSQVSDSSYEQYF. The CDR3 region has the DNA TGCGCCAGCAGCCAAGTTTCCGACAGCTCCTACGAGCAGTACTTC. The chain is built from TRBV4-1 and TRBJ2-7; possibly TRBD1 for D (5 bases). Trimming cost V 1 base and J 0 bases, with 10 bases left between them. The CDR3 is 15 amino acids. Germline lookup yields CDR1 MGHRA and CDR2 YSYEKL.

This clonotype was detected only a few times. The chain links TRBV20-1 to TRBJ1-5; D is perhaps TRBD1 (5 bases). The germline V and J ends were trimmed by 5 bases and 3 bases, with 20 bases remaining between them. The CDR3 totals 16 residues. Germline V CDR1 and CDR2: DFQATT, SNEGSKA (reference sequence). CDR3 DNA sequence: TGCAGTGCTGGGGCAGCGCCAGGCTCTATCAATCAGCCCCAGCATTTT. It encodes CSAGAAPGSINQPQHF.

In this sample, this clonotype turned up many times. The chain uses TRBV7-8 and TRBJ1-2; the D gene is possibly TRBD1 (6 bases). The CDR3 extends over 17 amino acids. Germline V gives CDR1 SGHVS, CDR2 FQNEAQ. Trimming took 5 bases from V and 2 from J, leaving 21 bases between them. The CDR3 region has the DNA TGTGCCAGCAGCCCAGCTATCGTTCGGGGGCGGAACTATGGCTACACCTTC. It codes for CASSPAIVRGRNYGYTF.

This clonotype was seen at least ten times. CDR3 amino acids: CSARVGGKNEQYF. In DNA, the CDR3 is TGCAGTGCTAGAGTTGGAGGGAAGAACGAGCAGTACTTC. The gene calls are TRBV20-1 and TRBJ2-7, with D maybe TRBD2 (6 bases). Trimming cost V 1 base and J 5 bases, with 12 bases left between them. Germline lookup yields CDR1 DFQATT and CDR2 SNEGSKA (reference sequence). The CDR3 totals 13 residues.

This clonotype was recorded many times. The gene calls are TRBV28 and TRBJ1-4; TRBD1 is a possible D gene (5 bases). Trimming stripped 5 bases from V and 7 bases from J, with 17 bases between. Germline V gene sequence: CDR1 MDHEN, CDR2 SYDVKM. This CDR3 is 15 amino acids long. The CDR3 sequence is CASSRNGGISEKLFF. DNA of the CDR3: TGTGCCAGCAGTAGAAACGGGGGGATAAGTGAAAAACTGTTTTTT.

This clonotype was found many times. This chain uses TRBV6-1 with TRBJ1-5; D is undetermined. The CDR3 consists of 16 residues. Germline V gene lookup returns CDR1 MNHNS and CDR2 SASEGT. V dropped 9 bases and J dropped 1 base, with 19 bases sitting between them. In DNA form, the CDR3 reads TGTGCCAGTCGTCGTTGGGCAGCGAAAAGCAATCAGCCCCAGCATTTT. Amino acids: CASRRWAAKSNQPQHF.

The chain links TRBV7-9 to TRBJ1-1, with 7 bases that match TRBD1. CDR3 length equals 15 residues. Looked up from germline, CDR1 is SEHNR and CDR2 is FQNEAQ (reference sequence). Trimming cost V 1 base and J 5 bases; bases outside gene matches: 7. The CDR3 region has the DNA TGTGCCAGCAGCTTAGAGACAGGGTCGATGACTGAAGCTTTCTTT. Its translation is CASSLETGSMTEAFF.

This clonotype has just a few counts. The chain combines TRBV6-1 with TRBJ2-5, with D possibly called TRBD1 or TRBD2 (6 bases each). The CDR3 is made up of 15 amino acids. V was cut by 5 bases and J by 3 bases, with 16 bases left in between. Per germline, CDR1 MNHNS and CDR2 SASEGT. CDR3 sequence: CASSRTGAPKETQYF. CDR3 DNA sequence: TGTGCCAGCAGTCGTACGGGGGCACCAAAAGAGACCCAGTACTTC.

This rearrangement joins TRBV4-2 to TRBJ2-7; D is unclear. V shed 5 bases and J shed 4 bases, with 15 bases lying between them. The germline CDR1 and CDR2 sequences are LGHNA and YNFKEQ. The CDR3 runs to 14 residues. The CDR3 nucleotides read TGTGCCAGCAGCGTGGGCGTGTCTGGATACGAGCAGTACTTC. It encodes CASSVGVSGYEQYF.

This clonotype was observed at least ten times. The J gene is TRBJ2-5, the V gene TRBV11-2, with unresolved D. In germline, CDR1 is SGHAT, CDR2 FQNNGV. Trimming pared 4 bases from V and 0 bases from J, leaving 6 bases between. This CDR3 is 13 amino acids long. As DNA, the CDR3 is TGTGCCAGCAGCTCTCTGTACCAAGAGACCCAGTACTTC. Encoded protein: CASSSLYQETQYF.

This clonotype was counted ten times or more. Here the CDR3 reads CASRDRSNQPQHF. The CDR3, as DNA: TGTGCCAGCAGGGACCGGAGCAATCAGCCCCAGCATTTT. The chain uses TRBV2 and TRBJ1-5; D call uncertain. Trimming stripped 6 bases from V and 1 base from J, with 7 bases between. From germline, CDR1 is SNHLY and CDR2 FYNNEI. This CDR3 spans 13 amino acids.

The chain combines TRBV20-1 with TRBJ2-3; D is undetermined. Trimming left V 0 bases short and J 5 bases short, with 9 bases between. Per the germline V gene, CDR1 is DFQATT and CDR2 is SNEGSKA (reference sequence). The CDR3 has 13 amino acids. CDR3 protein: CSAREARVDTQYF. The CDR3 DNA sequence: TGCAGTGCTAGAGAGGCCCGAGTAGATACGCAGTATTTT.

This clonotype was found a few times. The rearrangement joins TRBV19 to TRBJ1-2; 10 nucleotides agree with TRBD1. CDR1 is LNHDA, CDR2 SQIVND, per germline (reference sequence). Trimming cost V 9 bases and J 5 bases; bases outside gene matches: 12. CDR3 length: 15 residues. In nucleotides, the CDR3 is TGTGCCAGCGGACAGGGGGATATGGGGTTTTATGGCTACACCTTC. This translates into CASGQGDMGFYGYTF.

This chain uses TRBV20-1 with TRBJ1-2, with D possibly matching TRBD1 (5 bases). With 1 base removed from V and 6 bases from J, the gap between germline ends came to 12 bases. CDR3 length: 13 amino acids. Germline V gives CDR1 DFQATT, CDR2 SNEGSKA (reference sequence). The CDR3 region is CSARVPGFNGYTF. In DNA, the CDR3 is TGCAGTGCTAGAGTCCCAGGGTTTAATGGCTACACCTTC.

This chain links TRBV30 with TRBJ1-1; D not certain. Germline CDR1 is GTSNPN and CDR2 is SVGIG (reference sequence). V lost 4 bases and J lost 0, with 9 bases in between. The CDR3 has 13 amino acids. CDR3 sequence (DNA): TGTGCCTGGATGTTACGGGTGAACACTGAAGCTTTCTTT. Residues: CAWMLRVNTEAFF.

This clonotype was seen a few times. The CDR3 loop is CASRGEVYSYEQYF. Here the CDR3 DNA reads TGTGCCAGCCGCGGAGAGGTCTACTCCTACGAGCAGTACTTC. V and J are TRBV27 and TRBJ2-7; D is undetermined. The CDR3 loop spans 14 amino acids. The V gene lost 8 bases and the J gene lost 0 bases, with 14 bases spanning the gap. Germline CDR1 reads MNHEY; CDR2 reads SMNVEV (reference sequence).

This chain joins TRBV10-3 and TRBJ2-7; the D gene is possibly TRBD2 (5 bases). The CDR3 is 13 amino acids. V was cut by 5 bases and J by 3 bases, with 11 bases left in between. CDR1 is ENHRY, CDR2 SYGVKD, per germline. The CDR3 here is CAISSAEGYEQYF. In DNA, the CDR3 is TGTGCCATCAGTAGCGCAGAGGGCTACGAGCAGTACTTC.

This clonotype was observed at least ten times. The J gene is TRBJ1-1, the V gene TRBV2, with no clear D. V lost 10 bases to trimming and J lost 6 bases, with 12 bases between them. The CDR3 consists of 11 residues. Per germline, CDR1 SNHLY and CDR2 FYNNEI. CDR3 bases: TGTGCCACCAGAAATGGGCCTGAAGCTTTCTTT. Its protein is CATRNGPEAFF.

This clonotype was found once. The chain couples TRBV20-1 to TRBJ1-1; a possible D gene is TRBD1 (5 bases). The V and J ends lost 1 base and 2 bases respectively, with 8 bases between them. Germline V gives CDR1 DFQATT, CDR2 SNEGSKA (reference sequence). CDR3 length: 13 amino acids. The CDR3 DNA follows: TGCAGTGCTAGAGCCGACAGAAACACTGAAGCTTTCTTT. Protein: CSARADRNTEAFF.